This T cell receptor (beta chain) was documented in a study of Tregs in tolerant kidney transplant recipients. CDR1 SNHLY and CDR2 FYNNEI come from the germline V gene. This CDR3 is built from 15 residues. With 7 bases clipped from V and 2 bases from J, the junction kept 8 bases outside the gene matches. Turning to this clone: What it recognizes is unknown. The read comes to an end 3 residues before the CDR3 does, leaving the germline J gene to fill in the end.

Method: immunoSEQ multiplex PCR; TCRdb's copy keeps in-frame clones and lacks some. The sample table sets out about 48,000 clones. Study conclusions and caveats: Tolerant patients' donor-specific Tregs expanded beyond overall Tregs, suggesting antigen-driven growth.

This specimen consisted of CD4+ T cells from blood, obtained before the transplant. This sequence originates from a human donor who received a combined kidney and bone marrow transplant. This chain uses TRBV2 with TRBJ1-3; TRBD1 agrees at 7 bases. The covered CDR3 bases are TGTGCCAGCACCAGCTTAGGGACAGCTGGAAACACC. Translated: CASTSLGTAGNT. The whole CDR3 region reads CASTSLGTAGNTIYF.